This T cell receptor beta chain was sequenced in a study of control samples from healthy donors and cancer patients. The CDR3 extends over 13 amino acids. V was pared by 4 bases and J by 8 bases, with 15 bases between. Germline V CDR1 and CDR2: MDHEN, SYDVKM. Assay: immunoSEQ multiplex PCR; the TCRdb copy retains only in-frame clones and omits some. The sample carries 73,000 or so clones, roughly 87% recorded once. The V gene is TRBV28, the J gene TRBJ2-7; the D gene is possibly TRBD2 (5 bases). The receptor was isolated from a woman aged 45-59 years in good health. Sequencing input: blood. The CDR3 sequence: CASSSRIVGKQYF. The CDR3 DNA reads as TGTGCCAGCAGTTCCCGTATCGTCGGGAAGCAGTACTTC.